This is a list of T cell receptor beta chains from one sample in a study of blood T cells in healthy people across ages. TCRdb ran MiXCR on the 5' RACE reads and lists one entry per CDR3 protein. The data contain around 800,000 distinct CDR3 sequences, approximately 24% of them singletons. The sample was also reused in another study, on T cells of mothers and their children.

The sample comprised blood. These receptors all stem from a boy younger than 18 in good health. Both conserved end residues are part of each CDR3. A D gene is named only where the DNA matches it firmly. Some rows have no size entry. The others give once, few or many, or a class for an expanded clone.

>many|TRBJ1-5|TRBV12-3/TRBV12-4|TRBD1
CASSDGTGAGQPQHF
TGTGCCAGCAGTGACGGGACAGGGGCCGGGCAGCCCCAGCATTTT
>few|TRBJ2-5|TRBV2|TRBD1
CASRQGIETQYF
TGTGCCAGCAGACAGGGGATAGAGACCCAGTACTTC
>.|TRBJ1-2|TRBV2|TRBD1
CASSGTGLTGYTF
TGTGCCAGCAGCGGGACAGGGTTAACTGGCTACACCTTC
>.|TRBJ2-5|TRBV11-2|TRBD2
CASSPIAGAQETQYF
TGTGCCAGCAGCCCTATAGCGGGGGCTCAAGAGACCCAGTACTTC
>.|TRBJ2-7|TRBV7-2|TRBD2
CASSRLAENEQYF
TGTGCCAGCAGCCGACTAGCGGAAAACGAGCAGTACTTC
>.|TRBJ2-7|TRBV7-9|TRBD2
CASSFLAGGPYEQYF
TGTGCCAGCAGCTTCCTAGCGGGGGGGCCCTACGAGCAGTACTTC
>few|TRBJ1-3|TRBV5-6|.
CASSFVRGARNTIYF
TGTGCCAGCAGCTTCGTCCGGGGGGCGCGGAACACCATATATTTT
>.|TRBJ2-1|TRBV11-3|TRBD2
CASSFRGASGVHEQFF
TGTGCCAGCAGCTTCCGGGGAGCTAGCGGGGTTCATGAGCAGTTCTTC
>few|TRBJ2-5|TRBV27|TRBD2
CASSLRAGVGRETQYF
TGTGCCAGCAGTTTACGAGCGGGGGTTGGTCGAGAGACCCAGTACTTC
>.|TRBJ2-3|TRBV6-1|TRBD1
CASSPLASRGPEDTQYF
TGTGCCAGCAGCCCTCTGGCCTCCAGGGGGCCGGAAGATACGCAGTATTTT